This T cell receptor beta chain was found in a study of T cell clones after liver transplantation. About the study: Three of the eight recipients were HCV-positive; the rest had non-autoimmune, non-viral transplant indications. Blood was drawn pre-transplant, before withdrawal, and after full or failed withdrawal. Whole-study results and caveats: Donor-reactive sequences fell more than third party-reactive ones, suggesting partial deletion.

The germline CDR1 and CDR2 sequences are SGHDT and YYEEEE. The CDR3 totals 17 residues. V lost 2 bases and J lost 0, with 15 bases in between. TCRdb keeps only in-frame clones here, not all; method: immunoSEQ multiplex PCR. The sample records approximately 51,000 clones, about 69% being singletons. Concerning this clone: What it binds is not known.

Sorting of unstimulated PBMCs yielded separate CD3+CD4+ and CD3+CD8+ fractions. Specimen: CD4+ T cells from blood, collected 54 months after liver transplant. The chain carries TRBV5-6 and TRBJ1-5, with D possibly being TRBD1 (5 bases). The sequence was obtained from a human patient who received a liver transplant. Part of the T cell pool may stem from the graft donor. The CDR3 region is CASSFGLGTDSNQPQHF. CDR3 nucleotides: TGTGCCAGCAGCTTTGGCCTCGGGACTGATAGCAATCAGCCCCAGCATTTT.